Following are 28 T cell receptor beta chains from one sample sequenced in a study of blood T cell repertoires in COVID-19. Produced via immunoSEQ multiplex PCR; TCRdb's table is partial and in-frame only. This sample has some 30,000 clones, with 89% found just once. Specimen: peripheral blood. The receptors shown here come from a man aged 80 or over with acute or convalescent COVID-19.

The chain joins TRBV18 to TRBJ1-2; D is possibly TRBD1 (5 bases). Looked up from germline, CDR1 is KGHSH and CDR2 is LQKENI. The V and J ends lost 3 bases and 2 bases respectively, with 19 bases between them. CDR3 length: 17 amino acids. CDR3 nucleotide sequence: TGTGCCAGCTCACCTACGGTACAGGCTTCCGGCAACTATGGCTACACCTTC. This gives the protein CASSPTVQASGNYGYTF.

V is TRBV11-2 and J is TRBJ2-1, with D tentatively TRBD2 (5 bases). This CDR3 contains 14 residues. Germline V CDR1 and CDR2: SGHAT, FQNNGV. V lost 0 bases and J 9 bases, leaving 12 bases between the germline ends. The DNA of the CDR3 is TGTGCCAGCAGCTTAGATAGTACGGGGTCTGAGCAGTTCTTC. It yields the protein CASSLDSTGSEQFF. The complete variable domain, with remaining parts taken from reference TRBV11-2 and TRBJ2-1, reads EAGVAQSPRYKIIEKRQSVAFWCNPISGHATLYWYQQILGQGPKLLIQFQNNGVVDDSQLPKDRFSAERLKGVDSTLKIQPAKLEDSAVYLCASSLDSTGSEQFFGPGTRLTVL.

The CDR3 spells CASRRRQFGETQYF. Here the CDR3 DNA reads TGTGCCAGCAGAAGAAGACAGTTCGGGGAGACCCAGTACTTC. The J gene is TRBJ2-5, the V gene TRBV6-5; the D gene is possibly TRBD1 (5 bases). Per the germline V gene, CDR1 is MNHEY and CDR2 is SVGAGI. This CDR3 has 14 amino acids. The ends were cut back, 6 bases at V and 5 bases at J, with 16 bases in the middle.

The chain couples TRBV11-3 to TRBJ2-3, with TRBD1 matching over 11 bases. The CDR3 totals 14 residues. Germline V lookup: CDR1 SGHNT, CDR2 YENEEA. J lost 5 bases, V lost 6 bases, and 4 bases had no gene match. The CDR3 here is CASRTGTGGDTQYF. DNA for the CDR3: TGTGCCAGCAGGACCGGGACAGGGGGAGATACGCAGTATTTT.

The chain has TRBV19 and TRBJ1-1; 8 bases map to TRBD1. Germline trimming cut 7 bases from V and 6 bases from J; bases unmatched to any gene: 13. This CDR3 contains 15 residues. CDR1 is LNHDA and CDR2 is SQIVND in the germline V gene (reference sequence). The DNA for the CDR3 is TGTGCCAGTATCGGGGACAGGACCGGTGGGGCTGAAGCTTTCTTT. This codes for CASIGDRTGGAEAFF.

The CDR3 region has the DNA TGTGCCTGGAGTACGAAGGGAGTTCAAGAGACCCAGTACTTC. This translates into CAWSTKGVQETQYF. The chain has TRBV30 and TRBJ2-5, with D maybe TRBD2 (5 bases). CDR3 length equals 14 residues. Germline CDR1 GTSNPN, CDR2 SVGIG (reference sequence). The V end was cut by 2 bases, the J end by 2 bases, with 12 bases between.

This chain joins TRBV19 and TRBJ2-2; 8 positions agree with TRBD2. Losses at the gene ends were 5 bases for V and 7 bases for J; bases not matched to a gene: 15. CDR1 is LNHDA and CDR2 is SQIVND in the germline V gene (reference sequence). This CDR3 has 17 residues. The DNA of the CDR3 is TGTGCCAGTAGTGCGAGGGGGACTAGTCGTCACATCGGGGAGCTGTTTTTT. This sequence encodes CASSARGTSRHIGELFF. The entire variable domain, with the rest obtained from reference TRBV19 and TRBJ2-2, is as follows: DGGITQSPKYLFRKEGQNVTLSCEQNLNHDAMYWYRQDPGQGLRLIYYSQIVNDFQKGDIAEGYSVSREKKESFPLTVTSAQKNPTAFYLCASSARGTSRHIGELFFGEGSRLTVL.

The chain employs TRBV7-2 and TRBJ1-5; TRBD1 matches at 7 bases. The CDR3 spans 15 residues. J lost 6 bases, V lost 1 base, and 6 bases had no gene match. Germline CDR1 reads SGHTA; CDR2 reads FQGNSA. The CDR3 here is CASSLGDSRVQPQHF. The CDR3 nucleotides read TGTGCCAGCAGCTTAGGGGACAGTCGGGTTCAGCCCCAGCATTTT.

This chain connects TRBV5-4 to TRBJ1-2; D is ambiguous. In germline, CDR1 is SGHNT, CDR2 YYREEE (reference sequence). This CDR3 region has 14 residues. Deletions cut 4 bases from V and 2 bases from J, with 12 bases between. CDR3 DNA sequence: TGTGCCAGCAGCATCGACACATGGAACTATGGCTACACCTTC. Its translation: CASSIDTWNYGYTF.

The CDR3 spells CASSPQGEGNTIYF. As DNA, the CDR3 is TGTGCCAGCAGCCCACAGGGGGAAGGAAACACCATATATTTT. This chain uses TRBV11-2 with TRBJ1-3; 8 bases map to TRBD1. V shed 5 bases, J shed 4 bases, and the junction held 4 bases outside the gene matches. This CDR3 is built from 14 residues. The germline V gene has CDR1 SGHAT and CDR2 FQNNGV.

This clone showed up just once. V and J are TRBV5-1 and TRBJ1-2, with a tentative D call TRBD1 (5 bases). Trimming left V 0 bases short and J 2 bases short, with 8 bases between. Germline assignment: CDR1 SGHRS and CDR2 YFSETQ. The CDR3 has 14 residues. CDR3 in DNA: TGCGCCAGCAGCTTGGGGCAGGGCAACTATGGCTACACCTTC. As protein: CASSLGQGNYGYTF. Supplemented by reference TRBV5-1 and TRBJ1-2, the full variable domain reads KAGVTQTPRYLIKTRGQQVTLSCSPISGHRSVSWYQQTPGQGLQFLFEYFSETQRNKGNFPGRFSGRQFSNSRSEMNVSTLELGDSALYLCASSLGQGNYGYTFGSGTRLTVV.

The chain links TRBV7-2 to TRBJ1-2; D not resolved. V lost 5 bases and J 6 bases, leaving 13 bases between the germline ends. Germline V gene lookup returns CDR1 SGHTA and CDR2 FQGNSA. The CDR3 has 13 residues. The CDR3 sequence: CASSASNFHGYTF. CDR3 coding DNA: TGTGCCAGCAGCGCGAGTAATTTCCATGGCTACACCTTC.

The gene calls are TRBV2 and TRBJ1-3; 7 bases are a match to TRBD1. The CDR3 covers 15 residues. Germline V gene sequence: CDR1 SNHLY, CDR2 FYNNEI. With V trimmed by 4 bases and J by 4 bases, 7 bases remained unmatched. The CDR3 sequence: CASSVGTASGNTIYF. In nucleotides, the CDR3 is TGTGCCAGCAGTGTCGGGACAGCGAGCGGAAACACCATATATTTT. The full variable domain, in which reference TRBV2 and TRBJ1-3 provide the parts outside the CDR3, is EPEVTQTPSHQVTQMGQEVILRCVPISNHLYFYWYRQILGQKVEFLVSFYNNEISEKSEIFDDQFSVERPDGSNFTLKIRSTKLEDSAMYFCASSVGTASGNTIYFGEGSWLTVV.

The chain uses TRBV10-2 and TRBJ2-1; 9 bases are a match to TRBD2. The CDR3 has 13 amino acids. The V and J ends lost 7 bases and 8 bases, in that order; junction bases with no gene match: 6. Germline assignment: CDR1 WSHSY and CDR2 SAAADI. CDR3 sequence reads: CASKGLARYEQFF. The DNA of the CDR3 is TGCGCCAGCAAGGGACTAGCTAGGTATGAGCAGTTCTTC.

The chain is built from TRBV7-9 and TRBJ2-5, with a tentative D call TRBD1 (5 bases). The length of the CDR3 is 12 residues. Per germline, CDR1 SEHNR and CDR2 FQNEAQ (reference sequence). V was pared by 4 bases and J by 4 bases, with 7 bases between. The CDR3 loop is CASSSQGETQYF. The CDR3 coding sequence is TGTGCCAGCAGCTCCCAGGGAGAGACCCAGTACTTC.

The rearrangement joins TRBV5-5 to TRBJ2-7; 8 bases match TRBD2. Germline V gene data show CDR1 as SGHKS and CDR2 as YYEKEE (reference sequence). The V and J ends lost 0 bases and 7 bases, in that order; junction bases with no gene match: 6. This CDR3 comprises 14 residues. CDR3 in DNA: TGTGCCAGCAGCTTGGCCGGGAGGGGTAATGAGCAGTACTTC. Protein: CASSLAGRGNEQYF.

The chain joins TRBV27 to TRBJ2-3; 9 bases line up with TRBD2. From germline, CDR1 is MNHEY and CDR2 SMNVEV (reference sequence). The J segment lost 4 bases and the V segment lost 6 bases, leaving 8 bases of the junction unmatched. This CDR3 has 15 amino acids. Written as DNA, the CDR3 is TGTGCCAGCAGCGTGACTAGCGGTGCTTCAGATACGCAGTATTTT. It yields the protein CASSVTSGASDTQYF.

The rearrangement joins TRBV3-1 (or the pseudogene TRBV3-2) to TRBJ2-3, with D possibly being TRBD2 (5 bases). Germline V lookup: CDR1 LGHDT, CDR2 YNNKEL (reference sequence). The CDR3 length is 16 residues. With 2 bases removed from V and 0 bases from J, the gap between germline ends came to 12 bases. CDR3 loop: CASSQWSADSTDTQYF. CDR3 DNA: TGTGCCAGCAGCCAATGGTCAGCGGATAGCACAGATACGCAGTATTTT.

A few counts support this clone. V and J are TRBV14 and TRBJ1-4; D gene unclear. The CDR3 sequence is 13 residues long. The germline V and J ends were trimmed by 4 bases and 8 bases, with 11 bases remaining between them. CDR1 and CDR2 from the germline V gene are SGHDN and FVKESK. CDR3 coding DNA: TGTGCCAGCAGCCGGGCGGGAGGGGAAAAACTGTTTTTT. Translation gives CASSRAGGEKLFF.

The rearrangement links TRBV28 to TRBJ1-1; 8 bases are shared with TRBD1. This CDR3 has 16 residues. V shed 4 bases and J 5 bases; nucleotides not matched to a gene: 12. CDR1 MDHEN and CDR2 SYDVKM come from the germline V gene. CDR3 sequence (DNA): TGTGCCAGCAGTTCAGGACCAGGGGGCCGGAGGACTGAAGCTTTCTTT. Translation: CASSSGPGGRRTEAFF.

DNA for the CDR3: TGTGCCTGGTCGTGGGAGGGTGAGCAGTTCTTC. Encoded protein: CAWSWEGEQFF. V gene TRBV30 combines with J gene TRBJ2-1; TRBD2 matches at 7 bases. Germline CDR1 is GTSNPN and CDR2 is SVGIG (reference sequence). V gave up 5 bases and J gave up 9 bases; unmatched junction bases: 4. The CDR3 is 11 residues long.

This clone was counted a single time. V usage is TRBV5-1 and J usage is TRBJ2-1; D remains ambiguous. V gave up 1 base and J gave up 6 bases, with 2 bases separating them. The V gene's germline CDR1 is SGHRS and CDR2 YFSETQ. The CDR3 length is 11 residues. The CDR3 DNA reads as TGCGCCAGCAGCTTGCTCAATGAGCAGTTCTTC. It translates to CASSLLNEQFF.

The chain is built from TRBV28 and TRBJ1-4; 8 nucleotides align to TRBD1. From germline, CDR1 is MDHEN and CDR2 SYDVKM. V trimming: 8 bases; J trimming: 7 bases; junction bases outside the gene matches: 6. This CDR3 contains 13 residues. The CDR3, as DNA: TGTGCCAGCTCCCAACAGGGGGGTGAAAAACTGTTTTTT. As protein: CASSQQGGEKLFF.

The CDR3 spells CASSLDGREGDRTQYF. CDR3 nucleotide sequence: TGTGCCAGCAGCTTAGATGGTCGGGAGGGGGATCGGACCCAGTACTTC. This chain joins TRBV11-3 and TRBJ2-5; 8 bases are shared with TRBD2. Per germline, CDR1 SGHNT and CDR2 YENEEA. The CDR3 contains 16 residues. The ends lost 0 bases at V and 7 bases at J; junction bases unmatched: 10.

The rearrangement links TRBV2 to TRBJ2-1; 7 bases map to TRBD2. This CDR3 is 14 amino acids long. V was pared by 5 bases and J by 6 bases, with 7 bases of the junction left unmatched. The germline V gene encodes CDR1 SNHLY and CDR2 FYNNEI. The CDR3, as DNA: TGTGCCAGCAGTACTAGGGGCGGGGGCAATGAGCAGTTCTTC. This encodes CASSTRGGGNEQFF.

The chain joins TRBV6-5 to TRBJ1-6; D remains ambiguous. The ends were cut back, 9 bases at V and 7 bases at J, with 10 bases in the middle. Germline CDR1 and CDR2: MNHEY and SVGAGI. The CDR3 has 12 amino acids. DNA for the CDR3: TGTGCCAGTCCTCCAGTCAATTCACCCCTCCACTTT. This encodes CASPPVNSPLHF.

The CDR3 coding sequence is TGTGCCAGCAGCTTATATGTCAATCAGCCCCAGCATTTT. Translated: CASSLYVNQPQHF. The V and J genes are TRBV7-2 and TRBJ1-5, with D unclear. Germline V lookup: CDR1 SGHTA, CDR2 FQGNSA. Trimming took off 2 bases at V and 3 bases at J, with 5 bases between the two ends. This CDR3 comprises 13 residues.

V and J are TRBV28 and TRBJ2-7; the D gene is possibly TRBD2 (5 bases). The CDR3 runs 14 residues. The germline CDR1 and CDR2 sequences are MDHEN and SYDVKM. The germline V and J ends were trimmed by 4 bases and 0 bases, with 10 bases remaining between them. CDR3 bases: TGTGCCAGCAGTTCGGGCGGGTTCTCCTACGAGCAGTACTTC. This translates into CASSSGGFSYEQYF. The variable domain in full, with the rest retrieved from reference TRBV28 and TRBJ2-7, is DVKVTQSSRYLVKRTGEKVFLECVQDMDHENMFWYRQDPGLGLRLIYFSYDVKMKEKGDIPEGYSVSREKKERFSLILESASTNQTSMYLCASSSGGFSYEQYFGPGTRLTVT.